The subject of this entry is one TCR beta chain. What it binds is unknown. This sample is part of a study of shared clonotypes between healthy human individuals. Study-level background: Every donor yielded three CD4 naive, three CD4 memory, two CD8 naive and one CD8 memory plate. Study findings and constraints: Large depth notwithstanding, sorted-subset sequencing proved incomplete by rarefaction.

The length of the CDR3 is 22 residues. The germline V gene encodes CDR1 SGDLS and CDR2 YYNGEE. The trim removed 0 bases at V and 2 bases at J, leaving 18 bases unmatched. Data came from immunoSEQ multiplex PCR; TCRdb stores just in-frame clones and leaves some out. The data show roughly 1,800,000 clones, with about 95% seen just once and around 1.2% held by the top ten. The naive CD8 fraction comprised CD45RO-negative cells positively selected for CCR7 and excluded terminally differentiated effector memory CD45RA+ cells. The sequence came from a man between 18 and 29 years old in good health. V and J are TRBV9 and TRBJ1-6, with 9 bases identical to TRBD1. The sequenced sample consisted of naive CD8+ T cells sorted from blood. The CDR3 spells CASSVVNRRGGDRAPYNSPLHF. The CDR3, as DNA: TGTGCCAGCAGCGTAGTAAATAGACGGGGAGGGGACAGGGCACCCTATAATTCACCCCTCCACTTT.